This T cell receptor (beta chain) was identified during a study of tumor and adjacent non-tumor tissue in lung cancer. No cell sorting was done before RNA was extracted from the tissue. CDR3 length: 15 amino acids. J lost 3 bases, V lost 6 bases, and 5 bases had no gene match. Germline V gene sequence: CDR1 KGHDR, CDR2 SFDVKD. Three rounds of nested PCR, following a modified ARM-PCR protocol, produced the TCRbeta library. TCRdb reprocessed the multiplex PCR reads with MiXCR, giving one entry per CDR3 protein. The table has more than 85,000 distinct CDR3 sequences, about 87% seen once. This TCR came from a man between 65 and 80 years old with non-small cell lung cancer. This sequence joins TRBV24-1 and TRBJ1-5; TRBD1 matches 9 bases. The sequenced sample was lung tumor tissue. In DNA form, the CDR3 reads TGTGCCACCAGTCCGGGACAGGGATCCAATCAGCCCCAGCATTTT. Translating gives CATSPGQGSNQPQHF.